This entry features one T cell receptor (beta chain) sequence. This CDR3 has 15 residues. The ends were cut back, 2 bases at V and 3 bases at J, with 10 bases in the middle. Germline-derived CDR1 and CDR2 are MNHEY and SVGAGI. The entry originates in a study of blood T cell repertoires in COVID-19. Study-wide context: COVID-19 samples from acute and convalescent phases originated in the United States, Italy and Spain. Sources were T cells, B-cell-depleted T cells, or PBMCs; the material itself was cDNA or gDNA.

Per the original data handling: The assay estimated nucleated cells by amplifying reference gene primers. Here immunoSEQ multiplex PCR was the method, and the copy in TCRdb shows in-frame clones only, minus some. V, J and clone size reflect that table, while D and trimming were determined from the DNA. The sample carries 250,000 to 300,000 clones, about 89% recorded once. The rearrangement uses TRBV6-5 and TRBJ1-4, with TRBD1 as a possible D gene (5 bases). This TCR was sampled from a man between 45 and 60 years old with acute or convalescent COVID-19. Source material: peripheral blood. The CDR3 sequence: CASSYGGLANEKLFF. CDR3 bases: TGTGCCAGCAGTTACGGGGGGTTAGCTAATGAAAAACTGTTTTTT.